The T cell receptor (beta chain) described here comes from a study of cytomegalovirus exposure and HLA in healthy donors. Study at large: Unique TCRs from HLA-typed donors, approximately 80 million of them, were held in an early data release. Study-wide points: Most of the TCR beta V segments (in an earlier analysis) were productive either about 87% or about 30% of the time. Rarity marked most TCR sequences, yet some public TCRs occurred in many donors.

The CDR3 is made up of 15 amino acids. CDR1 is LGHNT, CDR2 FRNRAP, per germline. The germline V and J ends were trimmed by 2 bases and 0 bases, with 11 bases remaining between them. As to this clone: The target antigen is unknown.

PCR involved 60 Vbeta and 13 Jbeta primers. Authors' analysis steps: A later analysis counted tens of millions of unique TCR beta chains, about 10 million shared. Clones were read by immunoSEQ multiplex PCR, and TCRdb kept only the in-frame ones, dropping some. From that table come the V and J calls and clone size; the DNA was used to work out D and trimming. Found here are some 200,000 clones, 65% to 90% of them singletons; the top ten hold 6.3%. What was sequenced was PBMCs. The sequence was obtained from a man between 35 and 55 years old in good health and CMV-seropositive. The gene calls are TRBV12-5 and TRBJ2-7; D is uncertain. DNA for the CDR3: TGTGCTAGTGGTTTGAACAGCTTAAGCTCCTACGAGCAGTACTTC. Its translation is CASGLNSLSSYEQYF.